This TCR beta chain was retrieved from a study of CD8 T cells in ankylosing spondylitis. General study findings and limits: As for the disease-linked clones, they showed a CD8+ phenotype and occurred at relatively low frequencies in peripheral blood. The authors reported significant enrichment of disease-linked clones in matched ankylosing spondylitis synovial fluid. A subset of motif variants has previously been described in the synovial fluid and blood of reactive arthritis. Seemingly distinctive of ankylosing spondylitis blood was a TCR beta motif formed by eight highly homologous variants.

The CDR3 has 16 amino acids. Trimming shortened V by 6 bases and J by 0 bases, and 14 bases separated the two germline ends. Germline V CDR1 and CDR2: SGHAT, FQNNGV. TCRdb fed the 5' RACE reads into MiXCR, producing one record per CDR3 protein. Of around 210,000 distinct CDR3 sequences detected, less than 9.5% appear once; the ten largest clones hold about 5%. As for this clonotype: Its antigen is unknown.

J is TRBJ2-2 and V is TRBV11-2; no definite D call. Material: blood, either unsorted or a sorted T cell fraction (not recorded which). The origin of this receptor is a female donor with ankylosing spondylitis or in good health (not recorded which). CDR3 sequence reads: CASSLRTGANTGELFF. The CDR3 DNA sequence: TGTGCCAGCAGTTTACGCACTGGCGCGAACACCGGGGAGCTGTTTTTT.